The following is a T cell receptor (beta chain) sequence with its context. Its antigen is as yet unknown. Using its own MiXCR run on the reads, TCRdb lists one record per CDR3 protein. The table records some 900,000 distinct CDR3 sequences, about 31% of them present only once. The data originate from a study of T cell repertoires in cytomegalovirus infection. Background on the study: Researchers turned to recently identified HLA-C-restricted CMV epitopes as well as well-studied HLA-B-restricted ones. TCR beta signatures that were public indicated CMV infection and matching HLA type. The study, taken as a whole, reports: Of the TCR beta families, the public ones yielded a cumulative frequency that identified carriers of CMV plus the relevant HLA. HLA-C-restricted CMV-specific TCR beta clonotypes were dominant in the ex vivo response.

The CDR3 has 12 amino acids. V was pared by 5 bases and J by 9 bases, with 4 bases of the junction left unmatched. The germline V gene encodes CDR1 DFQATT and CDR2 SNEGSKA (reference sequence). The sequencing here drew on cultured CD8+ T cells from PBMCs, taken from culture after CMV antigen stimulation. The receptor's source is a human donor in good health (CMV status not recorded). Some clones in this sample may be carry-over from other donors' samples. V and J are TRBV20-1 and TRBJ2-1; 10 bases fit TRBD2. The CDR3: CSAGGLALEQFF. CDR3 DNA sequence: TGCAGTGCTGGGGGACTAGCGCTTGAGCAGTTCTTC.